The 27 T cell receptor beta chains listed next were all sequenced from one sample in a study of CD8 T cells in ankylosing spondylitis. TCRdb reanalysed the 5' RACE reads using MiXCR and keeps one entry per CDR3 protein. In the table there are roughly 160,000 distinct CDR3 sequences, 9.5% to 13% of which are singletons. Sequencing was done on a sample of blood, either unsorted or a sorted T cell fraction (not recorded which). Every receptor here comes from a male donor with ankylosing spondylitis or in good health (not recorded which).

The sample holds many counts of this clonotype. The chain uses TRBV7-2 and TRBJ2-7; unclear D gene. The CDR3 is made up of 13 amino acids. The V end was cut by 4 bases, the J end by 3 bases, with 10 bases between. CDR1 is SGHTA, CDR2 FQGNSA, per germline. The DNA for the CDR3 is TGTGCCAGCAGCTCCCGGGCCATCTACGAGCAGTACTTC. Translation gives CASSSRAIYEQYF.

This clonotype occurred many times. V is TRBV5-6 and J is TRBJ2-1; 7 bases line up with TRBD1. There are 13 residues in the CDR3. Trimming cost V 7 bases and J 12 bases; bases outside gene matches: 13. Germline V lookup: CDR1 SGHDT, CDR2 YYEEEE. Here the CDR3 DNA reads TGTGCCAGCGGAACAGACAGGGTAGTTGGGCAGTTCTTC. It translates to CASGTDRVVGQFF.

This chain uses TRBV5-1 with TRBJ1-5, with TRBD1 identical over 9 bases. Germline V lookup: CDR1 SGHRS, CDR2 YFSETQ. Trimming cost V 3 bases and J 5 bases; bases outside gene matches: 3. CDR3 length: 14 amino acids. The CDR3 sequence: CASSSGQGDQPQHF. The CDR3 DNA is TGCGCCAGCAGCTCGGGACAGGGTGATCAGCCCCAGCATTTT.

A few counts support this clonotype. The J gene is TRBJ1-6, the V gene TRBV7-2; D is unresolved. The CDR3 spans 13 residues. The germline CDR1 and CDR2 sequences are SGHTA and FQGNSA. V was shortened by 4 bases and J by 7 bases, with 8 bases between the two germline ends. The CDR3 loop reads CASSSASNSPLHF. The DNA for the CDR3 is TGTGCCAGCAGCTCGGCCTCGAATTCACCCCTCCACTTT.

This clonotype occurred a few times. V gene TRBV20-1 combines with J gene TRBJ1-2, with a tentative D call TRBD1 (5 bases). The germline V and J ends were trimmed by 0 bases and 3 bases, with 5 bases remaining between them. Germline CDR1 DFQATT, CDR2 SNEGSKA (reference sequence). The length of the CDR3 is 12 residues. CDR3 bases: TGCAGTGCTAGAGAGGGGGACTATGGCTACACCTTC. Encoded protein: CSAREGDYGYTF.

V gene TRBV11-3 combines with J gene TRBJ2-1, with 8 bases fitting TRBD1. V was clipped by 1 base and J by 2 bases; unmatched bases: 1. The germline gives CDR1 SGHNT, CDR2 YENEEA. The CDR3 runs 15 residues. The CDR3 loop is CASSLGDRPYNEQFF. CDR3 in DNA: TGTGCCAGCAGCTTAGGGGACAGGCCCTACAATGAGCAGTTCTTC.

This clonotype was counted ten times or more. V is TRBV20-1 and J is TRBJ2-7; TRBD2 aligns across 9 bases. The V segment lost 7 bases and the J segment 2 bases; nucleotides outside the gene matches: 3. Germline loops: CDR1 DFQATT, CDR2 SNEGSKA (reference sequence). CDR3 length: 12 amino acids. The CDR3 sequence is CSGGGGPYEQYF. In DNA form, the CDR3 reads TGCAGTGGCGGGGGGGGACCCTACGAGCAGTACTTC.

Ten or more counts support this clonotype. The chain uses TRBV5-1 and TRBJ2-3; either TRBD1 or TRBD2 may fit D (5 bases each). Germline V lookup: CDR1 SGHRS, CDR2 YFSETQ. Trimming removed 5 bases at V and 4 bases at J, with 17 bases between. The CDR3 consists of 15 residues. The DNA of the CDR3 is TGCGCCAGCAGAGGCCCTGGGGCTAGCCCAGATACGCAGTATTTT. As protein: CASRGPGASPDTQYF.

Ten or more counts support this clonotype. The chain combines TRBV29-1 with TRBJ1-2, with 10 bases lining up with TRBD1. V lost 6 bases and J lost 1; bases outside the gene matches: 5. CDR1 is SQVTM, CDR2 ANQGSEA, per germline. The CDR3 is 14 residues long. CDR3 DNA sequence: TGCAGCGTGGCCGACAGGGGGCTTAACTATGGCTACACCTTC. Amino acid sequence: CSVADRGLNYGYTF. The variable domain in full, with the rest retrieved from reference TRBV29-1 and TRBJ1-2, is SAVISQKPSRDICQRGTSLTIQCQVDSQVTMMFWYRQQPGQSLTLIATANQGSEATYESGFVIDKFPISRPNLTFSTLTVSNMSPEDSSIYLCSVADRGLNYGYTFGSGTRLTVV.

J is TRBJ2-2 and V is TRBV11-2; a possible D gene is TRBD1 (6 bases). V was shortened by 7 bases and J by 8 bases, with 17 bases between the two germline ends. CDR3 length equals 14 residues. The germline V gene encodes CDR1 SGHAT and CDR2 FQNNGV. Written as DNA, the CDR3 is TGTGCCAGCACCCCTTATCAGGGGCTTGGGGAGCTGTTTTTT. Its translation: CASTPYQGLGELFF.

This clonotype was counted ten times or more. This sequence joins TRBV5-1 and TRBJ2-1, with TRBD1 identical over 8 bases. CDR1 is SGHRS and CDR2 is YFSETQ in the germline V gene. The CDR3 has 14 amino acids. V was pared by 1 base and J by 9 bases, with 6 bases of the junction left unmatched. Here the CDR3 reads CASSLIPGGGEQFF. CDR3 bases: TGCGCCAGCAGCTTGATCCCAGGGGGCGGTGAGCAGTTCTTC.

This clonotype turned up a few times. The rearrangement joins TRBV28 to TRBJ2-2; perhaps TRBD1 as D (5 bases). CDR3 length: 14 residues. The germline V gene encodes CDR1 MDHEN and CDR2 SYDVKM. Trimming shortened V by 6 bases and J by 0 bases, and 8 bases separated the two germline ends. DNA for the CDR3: TGTGCCAGCAGAGGGGTACCGAACACCGGGGAGCTGTTTTTT. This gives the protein CASRGVPNTGELFF.

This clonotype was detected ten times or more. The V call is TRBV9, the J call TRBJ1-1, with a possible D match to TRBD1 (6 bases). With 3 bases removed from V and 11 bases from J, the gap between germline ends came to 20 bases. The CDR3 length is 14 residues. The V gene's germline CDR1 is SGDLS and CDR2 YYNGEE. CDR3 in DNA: TGTGCCAGCAGCGACGGGGACGGGGGCAGGAACGCTTTCTTT. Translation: CASSDGDGGRNAFF. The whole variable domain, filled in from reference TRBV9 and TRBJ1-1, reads DSGVTQTPKHLITATGQRVTLRCSPRSGDLSVYWYQQSLDQGLQFLIQYYNGEERAKGNILERFSAQQFPDLHSELNLSSLELGDSALYFCASSDGDGGRNAFFGQGTRLTVV.

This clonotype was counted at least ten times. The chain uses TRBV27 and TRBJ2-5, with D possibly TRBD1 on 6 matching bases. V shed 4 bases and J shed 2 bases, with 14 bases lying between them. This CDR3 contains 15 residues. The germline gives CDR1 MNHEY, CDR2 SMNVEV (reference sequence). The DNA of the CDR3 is TGTGCCAGCAGTTCGTCGGGACAAAGACAAGAGACCCAGTACTTC. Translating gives CASSSSGQRQETQYF.

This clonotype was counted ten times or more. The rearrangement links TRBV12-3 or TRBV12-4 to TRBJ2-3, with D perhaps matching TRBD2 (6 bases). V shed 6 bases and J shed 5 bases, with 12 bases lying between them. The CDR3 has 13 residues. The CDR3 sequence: CASRILEGDTQYF. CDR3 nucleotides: TGTGCCAGCAGAATCCTGGAGGGAGATACGCAGTATTTT.

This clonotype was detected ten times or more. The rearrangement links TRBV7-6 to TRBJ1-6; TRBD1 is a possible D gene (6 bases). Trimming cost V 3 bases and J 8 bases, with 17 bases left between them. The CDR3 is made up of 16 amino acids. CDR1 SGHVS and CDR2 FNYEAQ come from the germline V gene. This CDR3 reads CASSLVVAGEDSPLHF. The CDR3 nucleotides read TGTGCCAGCAGCTTGGTCGTCGCAGGGGAGGATTCACCCCTCCACTTT.

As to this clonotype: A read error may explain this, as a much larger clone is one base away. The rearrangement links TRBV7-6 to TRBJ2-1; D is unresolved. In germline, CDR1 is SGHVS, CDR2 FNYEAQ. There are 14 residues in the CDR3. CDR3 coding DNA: TGTACCAGCAGCTTAGTTTTTTCCGTTAATGAGCAGTTCTTC. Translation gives CTSSLVFSVNEQFF.

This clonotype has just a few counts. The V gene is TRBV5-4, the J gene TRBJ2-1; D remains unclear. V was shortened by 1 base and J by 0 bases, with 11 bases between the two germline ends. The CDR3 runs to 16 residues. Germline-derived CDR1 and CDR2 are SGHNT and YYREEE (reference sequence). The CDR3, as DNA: TGTGCCAGCAGCTTGTGGCAGCCAAGCTCCTACAATGAGCAGTTCTTC. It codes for CASSLWQPSSYNEQFF.

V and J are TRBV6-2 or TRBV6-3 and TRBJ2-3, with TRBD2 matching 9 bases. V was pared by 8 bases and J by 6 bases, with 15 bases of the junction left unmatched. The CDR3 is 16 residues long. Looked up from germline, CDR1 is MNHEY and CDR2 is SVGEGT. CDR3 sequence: CASSTYNLAGEDTQYF. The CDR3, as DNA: TGTGCCAGCTCTACCTATAATTTAGCGGGAGAGGATACGCAGTATTTT.

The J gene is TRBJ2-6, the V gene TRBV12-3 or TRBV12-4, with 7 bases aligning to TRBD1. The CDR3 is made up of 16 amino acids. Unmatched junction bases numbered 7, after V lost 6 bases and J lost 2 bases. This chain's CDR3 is CASRTTGYTGANVLTF. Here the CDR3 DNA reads TGTGCCAGCAGGACGACAGGGTATACTGGGGCCAACGTCCTGACTTTC.

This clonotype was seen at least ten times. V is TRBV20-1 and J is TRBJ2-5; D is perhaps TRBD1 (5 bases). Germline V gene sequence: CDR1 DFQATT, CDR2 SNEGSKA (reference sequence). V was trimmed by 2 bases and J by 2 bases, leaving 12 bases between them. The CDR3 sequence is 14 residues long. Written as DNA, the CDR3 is TGCAGTGCTAGAAAGTACAGGCTTCAAGAGACCCAGTACTTC. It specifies CSARKYRLQETQYF.

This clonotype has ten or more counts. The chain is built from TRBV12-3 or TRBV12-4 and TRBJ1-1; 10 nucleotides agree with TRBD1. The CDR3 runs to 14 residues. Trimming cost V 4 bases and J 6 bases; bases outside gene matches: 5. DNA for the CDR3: TGTGCCAGCAGTTCGACAGGGGGCCTCGCTGAAGCTTTCTTT. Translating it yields CASSSTGGLAEAFF.

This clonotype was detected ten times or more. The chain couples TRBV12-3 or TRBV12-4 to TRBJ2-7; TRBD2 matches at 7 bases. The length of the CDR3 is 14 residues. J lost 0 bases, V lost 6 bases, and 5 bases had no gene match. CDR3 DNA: TGTGCCAGCAGCACAACGGGGGGCTCCTACGAGCAGTACTTC. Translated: CASSTTGGSYEQYF.

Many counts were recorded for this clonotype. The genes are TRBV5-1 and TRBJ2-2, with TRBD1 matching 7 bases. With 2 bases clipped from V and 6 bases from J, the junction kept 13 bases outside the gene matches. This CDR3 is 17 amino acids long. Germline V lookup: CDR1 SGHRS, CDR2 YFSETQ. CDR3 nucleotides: TGCGCCAGCAGCTTACGACGACAGGGAACAACTGCCGGGGAGCTGTTTTTT. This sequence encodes CASSLRRQGTTAGELFF.

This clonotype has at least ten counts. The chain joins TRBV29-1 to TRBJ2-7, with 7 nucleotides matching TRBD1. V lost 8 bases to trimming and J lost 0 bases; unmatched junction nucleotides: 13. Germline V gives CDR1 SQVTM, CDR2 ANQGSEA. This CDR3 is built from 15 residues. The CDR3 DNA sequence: TGCAGCCCACCGCGTAGGGACAGTTCCTCCTACGAGCAGTACTTC. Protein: CSPPRRDSSSYEQYF.

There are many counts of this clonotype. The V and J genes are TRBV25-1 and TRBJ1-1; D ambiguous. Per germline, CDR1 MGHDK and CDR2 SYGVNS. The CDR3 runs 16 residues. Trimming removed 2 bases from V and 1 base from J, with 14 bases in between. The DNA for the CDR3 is TGTGCCAGCAGTGAACGGATAAGGCGGCAGAACACTGAAGCTTTCTTT. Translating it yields CASSERIRRQNTEAFF.

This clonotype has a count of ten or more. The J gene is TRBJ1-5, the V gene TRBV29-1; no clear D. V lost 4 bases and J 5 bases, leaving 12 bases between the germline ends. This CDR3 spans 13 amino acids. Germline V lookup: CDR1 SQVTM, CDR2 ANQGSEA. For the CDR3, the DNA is TGCAGCGTTGCCCAGGATACCGATCAGCCCCAGCATTTT. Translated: CSVAQDTDQPQHF.